This TCR beta chain was observed in a study of T cells in Graves' hyperthyroidism and ophthalmopathy. The TCR beta CDR3 regions underwent amplification using RNA transcripts as the source. A first-round RT-PCR of the TCR CDR3 used the HTBI primer set. TCRdb reprocessed the multiplex PCR reads with MiXCR, giving one entry per CDR3 protein. Among about 360,000 distinct CDR3 sequences listed, around 13% were seen once. V gave up 0 bases and J gave up 4 bases, with 9 bases separating them. The germline CDR1 and CDR2 sequences are SGHAT and FQNNGV. This CDR3 contains 14 residues. The sequence derives from a woman in her late teens or twenties with Graves' hyperthyroidism. The rearrangement joins TRBV11-2 to TRBJ2-5; the D is unclear. The sample taken for sequencing was blood. The CDR3 DNA reads TGTGCCAGCAGCTTAGATTCCCCTCCAGAGACCCAGTACTTC. Its protein product is CASSLDSPPETQYF. The full variable domain, its missing parts supplied by reference TRBV11-2 and TRBJ2-5, is EAGVAQSPRYKIIEKRQSVAFWCNPISGHATLYWYQQILGQGPKLLIQFQNNGVVDDSQLPKDRFSAERLKGVDSTLKIQPAKLEDSAVYLCASSLDSPPETQYFGPGTRLLVL.